This TCR beta chain was retrieved from a study of blood T cell repertoires in COVID-19. Looking at the study overall: The United States, Italy and Spain were the sources of the acute and convalescent COVID-19 samples. The analysed material was cDNA or gDNA that came from T cells, B-cell-depleted T cells, or PBMCs.

Repertoires were generated with immunoSEQ multiplex PCR, while TCRdb's copy carries only in-frame clones and drops some. This table holds just over 250,000 clones, more than 85% found once. Seattle's enrolled individuals joined amid active infection and were then monitored longitudinally. The CDR3 is 15 residues long. CDR1 is WSHSY and CDR2 is SAAADI in the germline V gene. V gave up 6 bases and J gave up 0 bases; unmatched junction bases: 3. Sequenced material: peripheral blood. This sequence originates from a person aged 18 to 35 with COVID-19, enrolled during active disease. The chain has TRBV10-2 and TRBJ2-3; 10 nucleotides agree with TRBD2. CDR3 in amino acids: CASSLAGDSTDTQYF. CDR3 coding DNA: TGCGCCAGCAGCCTAGCGGGAGATAGCACAGATACGCAGTATTTT.